This TCR beta chain was retrieved from a study of PD-L1 blockade in urothelial cancer. Points from the study as a whole: Lower than median blood TCR clonality before treatment predicted better survival.

The time point denotes: pretreatment peripheral blood. Generated by immunoSEQ multiplex PCR, the TCRdb table keeps only in-frame clones and is missing some. The sample yields 60,000 to 75,000 clones, around 86% seen once. The V segment lost 4 bases and the J segment 2 bases; nucleotides outside the gene matches: 7. Looked up from germline, CDR1 is LGHNA and CDR2 is YSLEER. The length of the CDR3 is 17 residues. This clone has just a few counts. Its matching antigen is unknown. Sequencing used PBMCs, obtained around atezolizumab (anti-PD-L1) treatment. The rearrangement joins TRBV4-3 to TRBJ2-3, with 12 bases matching TRBD2. The clonotype was recovered from a man in his 60s with urothelial cancer. The CDR3 here is CASSPTGLAGNTDTQYF. The CDR3 nucleotides are TGCGCCAGCAGCCCTACGGGACTAGCGGGCAACACAGATACGCAGTATTTT.